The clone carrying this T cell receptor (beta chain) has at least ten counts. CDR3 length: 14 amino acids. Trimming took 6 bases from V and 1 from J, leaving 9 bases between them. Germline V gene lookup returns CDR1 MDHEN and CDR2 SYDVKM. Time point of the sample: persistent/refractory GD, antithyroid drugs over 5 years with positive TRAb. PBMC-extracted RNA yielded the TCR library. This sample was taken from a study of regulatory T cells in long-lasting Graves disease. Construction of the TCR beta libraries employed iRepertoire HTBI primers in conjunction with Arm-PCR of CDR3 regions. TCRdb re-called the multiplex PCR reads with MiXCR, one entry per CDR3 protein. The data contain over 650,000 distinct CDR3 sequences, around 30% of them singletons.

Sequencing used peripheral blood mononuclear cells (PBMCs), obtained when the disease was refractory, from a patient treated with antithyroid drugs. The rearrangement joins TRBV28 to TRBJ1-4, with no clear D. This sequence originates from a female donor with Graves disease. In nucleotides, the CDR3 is TGTGCCAGCAGATTGGCGGGAACTAATGAAAAACTGTTTTTT. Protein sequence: CASRLAGTNEKLFF.